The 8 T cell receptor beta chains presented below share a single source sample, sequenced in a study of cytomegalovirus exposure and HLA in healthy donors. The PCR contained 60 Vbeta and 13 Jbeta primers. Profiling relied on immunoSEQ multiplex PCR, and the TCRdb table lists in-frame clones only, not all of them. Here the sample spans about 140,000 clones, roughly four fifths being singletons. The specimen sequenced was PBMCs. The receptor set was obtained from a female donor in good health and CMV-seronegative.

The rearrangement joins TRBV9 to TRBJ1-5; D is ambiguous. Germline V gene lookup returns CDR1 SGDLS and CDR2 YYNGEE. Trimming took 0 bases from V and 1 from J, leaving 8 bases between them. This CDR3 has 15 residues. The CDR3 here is CASSVVSGSNQPQHF. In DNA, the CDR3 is TGTGCCAGCAGCGTAGTATCCGGGAGCAATCAGCCCCAGCATTTT.

The DNA of the CDR3 is TGCGCCAGCAGCTACTCTAGCGGGAGCTCCTACAATGAGCAGTTCTTC. Encoded protein: CASSYSSGSSYNEQFF. This chain links TRBV5-1 with TRBJ2-1, with 10 bases that match TRBD2. The CDR3 spans 16 residues. V shed 3 bases, J shed 0 bases, and the junction held 3 bases outside the gene matches. The germline CDR1 and CDR2 sequences are SGHRS and YFSETQ.

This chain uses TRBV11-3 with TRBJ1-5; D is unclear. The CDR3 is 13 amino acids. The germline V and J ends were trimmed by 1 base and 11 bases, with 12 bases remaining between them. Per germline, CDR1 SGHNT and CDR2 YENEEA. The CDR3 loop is CASSLVGGGSQHF. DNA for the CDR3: TGTGCCAGCAGCTTAGTAGGAGGCGGGTCCCAGCATTTT.

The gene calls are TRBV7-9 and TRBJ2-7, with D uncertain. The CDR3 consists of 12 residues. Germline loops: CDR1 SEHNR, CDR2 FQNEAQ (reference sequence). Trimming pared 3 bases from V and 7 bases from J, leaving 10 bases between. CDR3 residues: CASSFDLREQYF. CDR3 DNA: TGTGCCAGCAGCTTTGACCTGAGGGAGCAGTACTTC.

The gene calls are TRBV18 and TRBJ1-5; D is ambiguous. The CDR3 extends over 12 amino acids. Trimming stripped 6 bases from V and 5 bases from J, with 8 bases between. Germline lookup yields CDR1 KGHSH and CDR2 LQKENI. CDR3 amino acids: CASSPYDQPQHF. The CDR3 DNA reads TGTGCCAGCTCCCCCTATGATCAGCCCCAGCATTTT.

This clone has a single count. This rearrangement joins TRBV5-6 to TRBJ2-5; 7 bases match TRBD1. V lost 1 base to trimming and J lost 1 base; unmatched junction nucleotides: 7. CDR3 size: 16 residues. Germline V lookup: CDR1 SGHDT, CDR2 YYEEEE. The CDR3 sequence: CASSLLQGMIQETQYF. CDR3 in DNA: TGTGCCAGCAGCTTGTTACAGGGGATGATCCAAGAGACCCAGTACTTC.

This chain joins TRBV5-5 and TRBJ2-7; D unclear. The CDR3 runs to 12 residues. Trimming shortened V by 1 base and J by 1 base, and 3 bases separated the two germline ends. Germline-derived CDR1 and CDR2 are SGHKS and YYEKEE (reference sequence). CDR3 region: CASSLLSYEQYF. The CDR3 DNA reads TGTGCCAGCAGCTTGCTGTCCTACGAGCAGTACTTC.

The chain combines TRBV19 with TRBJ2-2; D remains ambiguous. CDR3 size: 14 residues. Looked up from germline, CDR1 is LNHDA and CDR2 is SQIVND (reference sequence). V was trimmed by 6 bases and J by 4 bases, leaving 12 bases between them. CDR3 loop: CASRGSLGTGELFF. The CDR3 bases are TGTGCCAGTAGAGGTAGCCTCGGCACCGGGGAGCTGTTTTTT. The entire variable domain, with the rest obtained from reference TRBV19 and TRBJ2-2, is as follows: DGGITQSPKYLFRKEGQNVTLSCEQNLNHDAMYWYRQDPGQGLRLIYYSQIVNDFQKGDIAEGYSVSREKKESFPLTVTSAQKNPTAFYLCASRGSLGTGELFFGEGSRLTVL.